This T cell receptor (beta chain) is drawn from a study of post-analysis software for immune sequencing data. Unique molecular identifiers featured in each of the TCR beta cDNA libraries. TCRdb reprocessed the PCR reads via MiXCR and lists one record per CDR3 protein. The table lists a few hundred thousand distinct CDR3 sequences, 39% of them singletons, with around 8% in the top ten. This clonotype was picked up a small number of times. Its target is unknown. This CDR3 has 14 amino acids. CDR1 KGHDR and CDR2 SFDVKD come from the germline V gene. Trimming shortened V by 4 bases and J by 10 bases, and 16 bases separated the two germline ends. Study-wide findings and caveats: The five TRBV segments detected at higher frequency in patients than in controls included TRBV5-6, TRBV5-1 and TRBV20-1. Comparison with controls showed significantly lower normalized Chao1 diversity in multiple sclerosis patients.

The chain carries TRBV24-1 and TRBJ2-1, with a weak D call TRBD2 (6 bases). The receptor was derived from a girl aged 2 to 10 with multiple sclerosis. What was sequenced was blood. This CDR3 reads CATSETTSSYEQFF. The CDR3 nucleotides read TGTGCCACCAGTGAAACGACTAGTTCCTACGAGCAGTTCTTC.